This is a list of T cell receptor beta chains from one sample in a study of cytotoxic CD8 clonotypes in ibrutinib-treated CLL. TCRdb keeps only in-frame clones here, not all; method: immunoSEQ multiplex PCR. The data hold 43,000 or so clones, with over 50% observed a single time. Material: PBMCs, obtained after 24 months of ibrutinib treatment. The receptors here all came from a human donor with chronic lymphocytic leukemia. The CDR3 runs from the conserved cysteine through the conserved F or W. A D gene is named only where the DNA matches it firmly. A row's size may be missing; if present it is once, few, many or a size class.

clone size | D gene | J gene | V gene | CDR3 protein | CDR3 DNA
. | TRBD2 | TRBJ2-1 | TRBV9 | CASSVGLAGELFYNEQFF | TGTGCCAGCAGCGTCGGACTAGCGGGGGAATTATTCTACAATGAGCAGTTCTTC
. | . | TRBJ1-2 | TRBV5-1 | CASSFRDTDGYTF | TGCGCCAGCAGCTTCCGGGACACTGATGGCTACACCTTC
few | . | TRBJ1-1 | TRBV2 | CASSGQTMNTEAFF | TGTGCCAGCAGTGGACAGACTATGAACACTGAAGCTTTCTTT
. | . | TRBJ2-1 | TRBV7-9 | CASSTGHPQGRSNEQFF | TGTGCCAGCAGTACCGGGCATCCCCAGGGAAGGTCGAATGAGCAGTTCTTC
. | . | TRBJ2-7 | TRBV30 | CAWRGAYEQYF | TGTGCCTGGAGGGGAGCCTACGAGCAGTACTTC
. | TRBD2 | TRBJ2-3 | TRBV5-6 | CASSLVASGLTDTQYF | TGTGCCAGCAGCTTGGTGGCTAGCGGGCTCACAGATACGCAGTATTTT
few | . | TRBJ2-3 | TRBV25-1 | CASSEPGVTDTQYF | TGTGCCAGCAGTGAGCCAGGGGTTACGGATACGCAGTATTTT
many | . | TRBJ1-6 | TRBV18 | CASSQGIMDNSPLHF | TGTGCCAGCTCACAGGGGATCATGGATAATTCACCCCTCCACTTT
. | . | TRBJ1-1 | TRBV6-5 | CASKVAGLPEAFF | TGTGCCAGCAAAGTCGCGGGGTTACCTGAAGCTTTCTTT
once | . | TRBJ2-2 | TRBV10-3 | CATDGGITGELFF | TGTGCCACCGATGGAGGAATCACCGGGGAGCTGTTTTTT
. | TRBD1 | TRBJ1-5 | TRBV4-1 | CASSQPGQGAGGSNQPQHF | TGCGCCAGCAGCCAACCGGGACAGGGGGCGGGAGGTAGCAATCAGCCCCAGCATTTT
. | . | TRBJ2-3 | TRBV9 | CASSVASVRSTDTQYF | TGTGCCAGCAGCGTAGCTAGCGTCCGAAGCACAGATACGCAGTATTTT
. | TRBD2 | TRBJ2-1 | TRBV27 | CASSLYQRERNEQFF | TGTGCCAGCAGTTTATACCAGCGGGAGCGCAATGAGCAGTTCTTC
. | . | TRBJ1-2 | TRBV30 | CAWSNSVGYTF | TGTGCCTGGAGTAACAGTGTGGGCTACACCTTC
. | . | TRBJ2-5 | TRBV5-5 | CASSSRWTQGEETQYF | TGTGCCAGCAGCTCCCGGTGGACTCAAGGAGAAGAGACCCAGTACTTC
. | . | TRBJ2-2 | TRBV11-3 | CASSLVSGNTGELFF | TGTGCCAGCAGCTTAGTGAGCGGGAACACCGGGGAGCTGTTTTTT